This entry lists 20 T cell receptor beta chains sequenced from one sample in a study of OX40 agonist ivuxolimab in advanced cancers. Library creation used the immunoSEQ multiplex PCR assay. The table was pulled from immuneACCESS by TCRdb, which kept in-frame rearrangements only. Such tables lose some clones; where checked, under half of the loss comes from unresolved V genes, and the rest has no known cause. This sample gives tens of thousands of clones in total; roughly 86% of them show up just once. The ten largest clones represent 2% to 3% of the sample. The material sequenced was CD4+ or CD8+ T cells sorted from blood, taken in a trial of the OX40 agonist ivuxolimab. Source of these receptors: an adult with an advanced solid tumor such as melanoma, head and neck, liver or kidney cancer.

In nucleotides, the CDR3 is TGCGCCAGCAGCCCAGACAAGGGACCTCTCTATGGCTACACCTTC. It translates to CASSPDKGPLYGYTF. The chain couples TRBV5-1 to TRBJ1-2; maybe TRBD1 (5 bases). V lost 4 bases, J lost 4 bases, and 17 bases lay in between. CDR3 length: 15 residues. Germline V gives CDR1 SGHRS, CDR2 YFSETQ.

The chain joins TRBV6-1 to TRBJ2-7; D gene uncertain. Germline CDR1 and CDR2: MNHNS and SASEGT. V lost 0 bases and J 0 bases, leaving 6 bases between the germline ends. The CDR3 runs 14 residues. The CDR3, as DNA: TGTGCCAGCAGTGAAGCCGAATACTCCTACGAGCAGTACGTC. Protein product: CASSEAEYSYEQYV.

In nucleotides, the CDR3 is TGTGCCAGCAGCCAAGGCCAACGAGAGACAGGGCTTGGCTACACCTTC. Translated, it gives CASSQGQRETGLGYTF. The V and J genes are TRBV4-2 and TRBJ1-2, with 7 nucleotides matching TRBD1. Germline assignment: CDR1 LGHNA and CDR2 YNFKEQ. The CDR3 length is 16 residues. V lost 1 base, J lost 7 bases, and 12 bases stayed unmatched.

Here the CDR3 reads CASSPPGVGGSSYNEQFF. CDR3 bases: TGTGCCAGCAGTCCACCCGGGGTCGGGGGGAGCTCCTACAATGAGCAGTTCTTC. The chain carries TRBV28 and TRBJ2-1; TRBD2 matches at 7 bases. Losses at the gene ends were 5 bases for V and 0 bases for J; bases not matched to a gene: 13. CDR1 and CDR2 (germline): MDHEN, SYDVKM. The CDR3 is 18 amino acids. Complete variable domain (other parts from reference TRBV28 and TRBJ2-1): DVKVTQSSRYLVKRTGEKVFLECVQDMDHENMFWYRQDPGLGLRLIYFSYDVKMKEKGDIPEGYSVSREKKERFSLILESASTNQTSMYLCASSPPGVGGSSYNEQFFGPGTRLTVL.

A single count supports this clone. The CDR3 spells CASSLGQNYGYTF. CDR3 sequence (DNA): TGTGCCAGCAGTTTAGGACAGAACTATGGCTACACCTTC. J is TRBJ1-2 and V is TRBV28; D may be TRBD1 (6 bases). Trimming removed 2 bases from V and 2 bases from J, with 6 bases in between. This CDR3 spans 13 amino acids. CDR1 MDHEN and CDR2 SYDVKM come from the germline V gene.

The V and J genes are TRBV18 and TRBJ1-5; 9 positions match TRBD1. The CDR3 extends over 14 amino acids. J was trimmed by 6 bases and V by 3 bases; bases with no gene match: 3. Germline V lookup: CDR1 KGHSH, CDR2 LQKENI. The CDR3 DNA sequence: TGTGCCAGCTCACCGGGACAGGGAGGTCAGCCCCAGCATTTT. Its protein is CASSPGQGGQPQHF.

Here the CDR3 reads CASRRDRWNTEAFF. The CDR3 coding sequence is TGTGCCAGCAGACGGGACAGGTGGAACACTGAAGCTTTCTTT. The J gene is TRBJ1-1, the V gene TRBV6-5, with 8 positions matching TRBD1. CDR1 MNHEY and CDR2 SVGAGI come from the germline V gene. V trimming: 6 bases; J trimming: 1 base; junction bases outside the gene matches: 4. CDR3 length equals 14 residues.

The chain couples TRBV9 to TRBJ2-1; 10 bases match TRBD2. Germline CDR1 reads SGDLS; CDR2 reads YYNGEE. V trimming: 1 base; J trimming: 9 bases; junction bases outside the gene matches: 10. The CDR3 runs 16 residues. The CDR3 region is CASSVPPSGGGAEQFF. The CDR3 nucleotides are TGTGCCAGCAGCGTACCGCCTAGCGGGGGCGGGGCTGAGCAGTTCTTC.

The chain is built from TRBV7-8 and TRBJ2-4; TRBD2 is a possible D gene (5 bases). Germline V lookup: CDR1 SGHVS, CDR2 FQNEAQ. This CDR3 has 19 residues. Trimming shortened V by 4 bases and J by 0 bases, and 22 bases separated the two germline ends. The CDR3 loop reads CASSSGNLASSLAKNIQYF. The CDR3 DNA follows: TGTGCCAGCAGCTCCGGGAACTTAGCATCCTCGCTAGCCAAAAACATTCAGTACTTC.

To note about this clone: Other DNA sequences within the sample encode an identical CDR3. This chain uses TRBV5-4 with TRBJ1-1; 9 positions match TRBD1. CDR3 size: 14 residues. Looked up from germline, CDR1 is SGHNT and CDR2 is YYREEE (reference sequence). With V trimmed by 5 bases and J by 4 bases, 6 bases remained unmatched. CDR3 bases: TGTGCCAGCAGTCGGACAGGGGATGGCACTGAAGCTTTCTTT. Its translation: CASSRTGDGTEAFF.

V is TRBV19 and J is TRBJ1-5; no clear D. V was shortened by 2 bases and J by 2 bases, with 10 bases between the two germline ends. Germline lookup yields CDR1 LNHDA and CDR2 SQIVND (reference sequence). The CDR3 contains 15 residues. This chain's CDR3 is CASSIQVYGNQPQHF. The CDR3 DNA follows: TGTGCCAGTAGTATACAGGTTTATGGCAATCAGCCCCAGCATTTT.

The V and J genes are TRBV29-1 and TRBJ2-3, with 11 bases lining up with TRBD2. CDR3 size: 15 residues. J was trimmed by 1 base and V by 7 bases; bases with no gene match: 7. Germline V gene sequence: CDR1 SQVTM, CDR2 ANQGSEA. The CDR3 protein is CSAQLAGVRTDTQYF. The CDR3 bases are TGCAGCGCTCAACTAGCGGGGGTGCGCACAGATACGCAGTATTTT.

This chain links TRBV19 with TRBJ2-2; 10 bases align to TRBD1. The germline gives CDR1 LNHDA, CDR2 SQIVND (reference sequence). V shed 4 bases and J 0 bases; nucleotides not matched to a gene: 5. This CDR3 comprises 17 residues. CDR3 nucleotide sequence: TGTGCCAGTAGTAAAGGAGGGACAGGGGCGAACACCGGGGAGCTGTTTTTT. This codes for CASSKGGTGANTGELFF.

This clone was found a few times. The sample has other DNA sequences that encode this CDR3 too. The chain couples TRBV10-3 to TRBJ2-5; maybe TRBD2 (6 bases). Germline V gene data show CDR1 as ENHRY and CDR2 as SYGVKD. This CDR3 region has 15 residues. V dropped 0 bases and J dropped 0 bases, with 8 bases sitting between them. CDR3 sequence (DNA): TGTGCCATCAGTGAGTCGACGGGGGACCAAGAGACCCAGTACTTC. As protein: CAISESTGDQETQYF.

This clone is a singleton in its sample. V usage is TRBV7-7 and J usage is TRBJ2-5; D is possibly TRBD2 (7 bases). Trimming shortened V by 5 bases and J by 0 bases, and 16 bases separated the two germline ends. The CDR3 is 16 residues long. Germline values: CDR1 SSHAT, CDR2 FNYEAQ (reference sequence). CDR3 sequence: CASSPGGGGYQETQYF. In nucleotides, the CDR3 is TGTGCCAGCAGCCCGGGGGGCGGGGGTTACCAAGAGACCCAGTACTTC.

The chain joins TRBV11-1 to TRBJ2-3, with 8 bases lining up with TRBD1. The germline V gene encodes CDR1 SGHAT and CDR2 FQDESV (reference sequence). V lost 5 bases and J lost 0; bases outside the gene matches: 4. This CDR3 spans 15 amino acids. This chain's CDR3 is CASSPGQVSTDTQYF. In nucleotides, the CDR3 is TGTGCCAGCAGCCCGGGACAGGTTAGCACAGATACGCAGTATTTT.

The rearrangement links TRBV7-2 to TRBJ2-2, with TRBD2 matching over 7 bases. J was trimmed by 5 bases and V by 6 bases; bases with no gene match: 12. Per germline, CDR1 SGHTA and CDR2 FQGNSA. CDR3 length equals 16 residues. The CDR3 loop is CASSAEAGLGTGELFF. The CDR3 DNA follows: TGTGCCAGCAGTGCTGAAGCGGGGTTAGGGACCGGGGAGCTGTTTTTT.

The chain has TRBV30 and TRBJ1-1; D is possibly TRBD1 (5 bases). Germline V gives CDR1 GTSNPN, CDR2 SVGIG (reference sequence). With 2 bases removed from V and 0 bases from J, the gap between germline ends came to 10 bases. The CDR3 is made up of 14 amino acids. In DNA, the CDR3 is TGTGCCTGGAGTCTGGCAGGGTTGAACACTGAAGCTTTCTTT. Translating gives CAWSLAGLNTEAFF.

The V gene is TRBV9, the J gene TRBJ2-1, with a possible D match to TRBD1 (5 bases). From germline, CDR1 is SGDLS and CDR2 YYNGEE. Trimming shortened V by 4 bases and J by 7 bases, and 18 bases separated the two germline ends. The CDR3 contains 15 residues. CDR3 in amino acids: CASSKGVVVGNEQFF. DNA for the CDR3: TGTGCCAGCAGCAAAGGGGTTGTCGTTGGAAATGAGCAGTTCTTC.

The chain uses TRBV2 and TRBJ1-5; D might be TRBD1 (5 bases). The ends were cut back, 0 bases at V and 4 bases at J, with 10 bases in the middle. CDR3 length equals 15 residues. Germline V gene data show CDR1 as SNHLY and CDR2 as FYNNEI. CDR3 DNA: TGTGCCAGCAGTGAAGCGCGGTCAGGGAATCAGCCCCAGCATTTT. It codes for CASSEARSGNQPQHF.